These 10 T cell receptor beta chains came from one sample sequenced in a study of human T cells and chemical hapten exposure. Via MiXCR, TCRdb re-called the RACE reads, giving one row per CDR3 protein. Of about 190,000 distinct CDR3 sequences in the sample, under 30% were seen once. Sample time point: patch test 3, about 24 weeks after DPC sensitization. The treatment was: therapeutic diphenylcyclopropenone sensitization with weekly scalp DPC. The material was whole blood, obtained in connection with sensitization to the hapten diphenylcyclopropenone (DPC). The receptors originated from a middle-aged woman with alopecia areata. Some clones in this sample may be carry-over from other donors' samples.

The chain combines TRBV20-1 with TRBJ2-1; maybe TRBD1 (6 bases). CDR1 DFQATT and CDR2 SNEGSKA come from the germline V gene (reference sequence). The CDR3 totals 15 residues. Trimming removed 6 bases at V and 1 base at J, with 16 bases between. In DNA, the CDR3 is TGCAGTGCCCTTAGGGGGACCCATTCCTACAATGAGCAGTTCTTC. This sequence encodes CSALRGTHSYNEQFF.

This clonotype was detected many times. This sequence joins TRBV29-1 and TRBJ1-3; D is undetermined. The V gene lost 4 bases and the J gene lost 2 bases, with 9 bases spanning the gap. There are 13 residues in the CDR3. CDR1 is SQVTM, CDR2 ANQGSEA, per germline. The chain's CDR3 is CSVAPAPGNTIYF. In DNA, the CDR3 is TGCAGCGTTGCCCCTGCTCCTGGAAACACCATATATTTT.

This clonotype was found a few times. This rearrangement joins TRBV4-3 to TRBJ2-7; D not certain. This CDR3 comprises 14 residues. Looked up from germline, CDR1 is LGHNA and CDR2 is YSLEER. The germline V and J ends were trimmed by 0 bases and 1 base, with 7 bases remaining between them. CDR3 nucleotides: TGCGCCAGCAGCCAAGAATCTGGATCCTACGAGCAGTACTTC. As protein: CASSQESGSYEQYF.

This chain joins TRBV7-9 and TRBJ2-7, with 9 bases that match TRBD2. CDR1 and CDR2 from the germline V gene are SEHNR and FQNEAQ (reference sequence). V trimming: 5 bases; J trimming: 2 bases; junction bases outside the gene matches: 10. The CDR3 has 16 residues. The CDR3 bases are TGTGCCAGCAGCGCCGGACTAGCGCTACCCCCCTACGAGCAGTACTTC. Amino acids: CASSAGLALPPYEQYF.

This clonotype was observed many times. This sequence joins TRBV7-8 and TRBJ2-3; a weak D match, TRBD2 (6 bases). Germline loops: CDR1 SGHVS, CDR2 FQNEAQ. V lost 2 bases, J lost 9 bases, and 12 bases lay in between. The CDR3 has 13 residues. CDR3 amino acids: CASSLSSVDTQYF. DNA of the CDR3: TGTGCCAGCAGCTTATCTAGCGTTGACACGCAGTATTTT.

This chain uses TRBV10-3 with TRBJ2-1; 7 bases map to TRBD1. This CDR3 is 13 amino acids long. Germline V gene sequence: CDR1 ENHRY, CDR2 SYGVKD. The V and J ends lost 6 bases and 9 bases, in that order; junction bases with no gene match: 8. Written as DNA, the CDR3 is TGTGCCATCAGGGAAGACAGGGTGAGTGAGCAGTTCTTC. Its translation is CAIREDRVSEQFF.

This clonotype was observed a handful of times. This sequence joins TRBV11-2 and TRBJ1-1; possible D gene TRBD1, 5 bases. This CDR3 is 15 amino acids long. Per the germline V gene, CDR1 is SGHAT and CDR2 is FQNNGV. Trimming took 1 base from V and 0 from J, leaving 9 bases between them. CDR3 coding DNA: TGTGCCAGCAGCTTAGTAAGGGGCATGAACACTGAAGCTTTCTTT. This gives the protein CASSLVRGMNTEAFF.

Only a few counts were recorded for this clonotype. The chain combines TRBV29-1 with TRBJ2-3, with D perhaps TRBD1 (5 bases). This CDR3 has 13 residues. Germline-derived CDR1 and CDR2 are SQVTM and ANQGSEA. V was trimmed by 6 bases and J by 2 bases, leaving 12 bases between them. CDR3 sequence: CSVVGPDTDTQYF. The CDR3 region has the DNA TGCAGCGTGGTGGGGCCCGACACAGATACGCAGTATTTT.

J is TRBJ2-1 and V is TRBV6-2 or TRBV6-3, with 12 bases fitting TRBD1. The CDR3 has 14 residues. CDR1 and CDR2 (germline): MNHEY, SVGEGT. Trimming took 10 bases from V and 9 from J; bases not matched to a gene: 10. This chain's CDR3 is CATVWDRGRSEQFF. The CDR3 nucleotides read TGTGCCACAGTTTGGGACAGGGGGCGGTCTGAGCAGTTCTTC.

CDR3 DNA sequence: TGTGCCAGCAGTTTAGCAGGGAGTGGTAGCACAGATACGCAGTATTTT. Protein product: CASSLAGSGSTDTQYF. This chain uses TRBV28 with TRBJ2-3; the D gene could be TRBD1 or TRBD2 (5 bases each). V was clipped by 2 bases and J by 0 bases, with 12 bases between them. The CDR3 contains 16 residues. The germline CDR1 and CDR2 sequences are MDHEN and SYDVKM.